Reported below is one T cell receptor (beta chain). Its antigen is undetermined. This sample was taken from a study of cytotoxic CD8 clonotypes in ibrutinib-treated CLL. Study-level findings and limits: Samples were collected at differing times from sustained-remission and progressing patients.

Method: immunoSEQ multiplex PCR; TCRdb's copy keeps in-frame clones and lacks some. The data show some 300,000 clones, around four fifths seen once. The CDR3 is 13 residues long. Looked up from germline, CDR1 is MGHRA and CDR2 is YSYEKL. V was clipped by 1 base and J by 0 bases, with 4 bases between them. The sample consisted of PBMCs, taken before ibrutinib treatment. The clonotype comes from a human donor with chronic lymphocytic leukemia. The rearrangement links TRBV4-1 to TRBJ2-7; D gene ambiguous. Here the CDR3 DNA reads TGCGCCAGCAGCCAAGGCGGCTCCTACGAGCAGTACTTC. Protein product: CASSQGGSYEQYF.